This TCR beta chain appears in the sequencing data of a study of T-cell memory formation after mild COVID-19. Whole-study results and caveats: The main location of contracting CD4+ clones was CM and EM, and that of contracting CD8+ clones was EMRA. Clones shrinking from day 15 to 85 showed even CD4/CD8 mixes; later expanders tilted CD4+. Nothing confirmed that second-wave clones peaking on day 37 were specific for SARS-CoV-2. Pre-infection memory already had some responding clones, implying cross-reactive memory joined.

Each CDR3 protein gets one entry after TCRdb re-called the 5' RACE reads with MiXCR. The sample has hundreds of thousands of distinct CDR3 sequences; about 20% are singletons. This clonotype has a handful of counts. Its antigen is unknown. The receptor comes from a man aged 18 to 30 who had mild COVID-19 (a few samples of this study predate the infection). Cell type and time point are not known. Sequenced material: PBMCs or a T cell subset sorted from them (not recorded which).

The CDR3 DNA reads as TGTGCCAGCAGCTTAACGAGACTAGCGCCGTACGAGCAGTACTTC. Its protein is CASSLTRLAPYEQYF. The chain carries TRBV7-2 and TRBJ2-7; 8 bases are shared with TRBD2. Trimming cost V 2 bases and J 4 bases; bases outside gene matches: 7. Germline V lookup: CDR1 SGHTA, CDR2 FQGNSA. This CDR3 has 15 amino acids.